These T cell receptor beta chains were read from a single sample in a study of cytomegalovirus exposure and HLA in healthy donors. The repertoire was sequenced with immunoSEQ multiplex PCR; TCRdb's copy has only in-frame clones and lacks some. The table records more than 150,000 clones, 65% to 85% of them present only once. Sequencing was carried out using PBMCs. These receptors were collected from a woman aged 30 to 39 in good health and CMV-seropositive. The CDR3 runs from the conserved cysteine through the conserved F or W. The D gene is left open where the match is weak.

.,TRBJ1-1,TRBV10-3,TGTGCCGGGGGGAGGGGCCGGACGAACACTGAAGCTTTCTTT,CAGGRGRTNTEAFF
.,TRBJ1-2,TRBV6-6,TGTGCCAGCAGTTACCCAGGGGACTATGGCTACACCTTC,CASSYPGDYGYTF
.,TRBJ2-7,TRBV18,TGTGCCAGCTCACCACTGTCTCAGGGTGGCGAGCAGTACTTC,CASSPLSQGGEQYF
.,TRBJ1-6,TRBV7-2,TGTGCCAGCAGCTTAGGCAGTGGCAATTCACCCCTCCACTTT,CASSLGSGNSPLHF
TRBD1,TRBJ2-5,TRBV13,TGTGCCAGCAGCCTGGGGACAGGGGAAGAGACCCAGTACTTC,CASSLGTGEETQYF
TRBD1,TRBJ2-1,TRBV7-9,TGTGCCAGCAGCTTAGTAGGCAGGGGGCAGGGTGTGTGGAATGAGCAGTTCTTC,CASSLVGRGQGVWNEQFF
.,TRBJ2-5,TRBV29-1,TGCAGCGTTGAGGCACAACAGGGGACCCAGTACTTC,CSVEAQQGTQYF
.,TRBJ2-1,TRBV27,TGTGCCAGCAGGACCGGGAAGGGCTACAATGAGCAGTTCTTC,CASRTGKGYNEQFF
.,TRBJ2-2,TRBV14,TGTGCCAGCAGCCAACCCGGGTCTAGCGGGGAGCTGTTTTTT,CASSQPGSSGELFF
.,TRBJ2-5,TRBV6-5,TGTGCCAGCAGTTCATTACTTCAAGAGACCCAGTACTTC,CASSSLLQETQYF